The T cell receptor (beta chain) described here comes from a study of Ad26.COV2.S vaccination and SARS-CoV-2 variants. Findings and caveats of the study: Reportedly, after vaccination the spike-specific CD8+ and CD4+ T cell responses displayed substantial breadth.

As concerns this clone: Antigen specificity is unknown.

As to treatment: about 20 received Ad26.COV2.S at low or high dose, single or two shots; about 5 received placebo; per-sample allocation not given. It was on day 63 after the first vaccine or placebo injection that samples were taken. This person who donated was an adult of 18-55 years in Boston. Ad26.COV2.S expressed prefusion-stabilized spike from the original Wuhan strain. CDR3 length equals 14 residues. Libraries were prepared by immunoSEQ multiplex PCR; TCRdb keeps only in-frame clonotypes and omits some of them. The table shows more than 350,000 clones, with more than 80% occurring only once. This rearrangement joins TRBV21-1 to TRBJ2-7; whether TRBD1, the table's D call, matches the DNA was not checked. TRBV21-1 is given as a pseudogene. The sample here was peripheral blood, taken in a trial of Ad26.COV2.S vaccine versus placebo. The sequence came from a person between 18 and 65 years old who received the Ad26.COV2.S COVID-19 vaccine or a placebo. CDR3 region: CASSARDISYEQYF. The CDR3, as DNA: TGTGCCAGCAGCGCTAGGGACATCTCCTACGAGCAGTACTTC.